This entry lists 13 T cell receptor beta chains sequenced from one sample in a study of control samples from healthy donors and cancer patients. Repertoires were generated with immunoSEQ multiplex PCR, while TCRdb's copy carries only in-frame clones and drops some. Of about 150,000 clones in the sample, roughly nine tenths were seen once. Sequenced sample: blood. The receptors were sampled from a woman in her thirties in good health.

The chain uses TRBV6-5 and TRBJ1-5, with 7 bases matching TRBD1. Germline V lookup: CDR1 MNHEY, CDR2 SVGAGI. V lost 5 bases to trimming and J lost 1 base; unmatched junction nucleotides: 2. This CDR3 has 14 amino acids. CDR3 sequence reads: CASSHRGSNQPQHF. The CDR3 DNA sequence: TGTGCCAGCAGTCACAGGGGAAGCAATCAGCCCCAGCATTTT.

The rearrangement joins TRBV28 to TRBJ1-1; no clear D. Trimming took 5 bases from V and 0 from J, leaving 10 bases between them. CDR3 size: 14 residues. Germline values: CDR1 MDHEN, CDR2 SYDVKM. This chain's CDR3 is CASSPGRMNTEAFF. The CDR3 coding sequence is TGTGCCAGCAGTCCTGGACGTATGAACACTGAAGCTTTCTTT.

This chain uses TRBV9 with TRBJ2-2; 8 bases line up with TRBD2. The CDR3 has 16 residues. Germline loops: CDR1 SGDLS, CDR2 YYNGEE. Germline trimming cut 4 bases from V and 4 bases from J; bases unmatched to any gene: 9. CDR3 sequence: CASSPRGAGVTGELFF. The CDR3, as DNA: TGTGCCAGCAGCCCCCGCGGAGCGGGGGTCACCGGGGAGCTGTTTTTT. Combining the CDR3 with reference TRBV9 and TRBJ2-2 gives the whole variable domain DSGVTQTPKHLITATGQRVTLRCSPRSGDLSVYWYQQSLDQGLQFLIQYYNGEERAKGNILERFSAQQFPDLHSELNLSSLELGDSALYFCASSPRGAGVTGELFFGEGSRLTVL.

CDR3 amino acids: CASSPPLYNEQFF. CDR3 nucleotides: TGTGCCAGCTCACCACCACTCTACAATGAGCAGTTCTTC. This rearrangement joins TRBV18 to TRBJ2-1, with D uncertain. V dropped 0 bases and J dropped 3 bases, with 3 bases sitting between them. Germline V gene lookup returns CDR1 KGHSH and CDR2 LQKENI. CDR3 size: 13 residues.

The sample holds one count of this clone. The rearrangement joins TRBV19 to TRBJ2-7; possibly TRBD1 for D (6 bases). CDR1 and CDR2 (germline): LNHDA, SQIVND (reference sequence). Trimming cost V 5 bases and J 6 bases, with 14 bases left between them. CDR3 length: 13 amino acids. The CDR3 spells CASSPRVGGEQYF. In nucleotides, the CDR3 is TGTGCCAGTAGTCCTCGAGTAGGGGGCGAGCAGTACTTC.

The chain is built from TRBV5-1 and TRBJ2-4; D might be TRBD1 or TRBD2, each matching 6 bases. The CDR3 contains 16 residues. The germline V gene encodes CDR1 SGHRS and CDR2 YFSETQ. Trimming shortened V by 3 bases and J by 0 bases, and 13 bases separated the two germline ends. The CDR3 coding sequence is TGCGCCAGCAGCTCCTGGGGGGCTGGAGCCAAAAACATTCAGTACTTC. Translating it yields CASSSWGAGAKNIQYF.

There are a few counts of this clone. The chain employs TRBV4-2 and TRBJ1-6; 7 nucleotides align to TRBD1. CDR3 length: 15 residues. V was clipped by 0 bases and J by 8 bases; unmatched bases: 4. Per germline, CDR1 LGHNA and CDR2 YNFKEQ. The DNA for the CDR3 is TGTGCCAGCAGCCAAGAGACAGGGCGATATTCACCCCTCCACTTT. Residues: CASSQETGRYSPLHF.

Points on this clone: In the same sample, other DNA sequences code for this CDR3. For the CDR3, the DNA is TGTGCCAGCAGTTACCGAAGGACAGGGAGCACAGATACGCAGTATTTT. Residues: CASSYRRTGSTDTQYF. V gene TRBV6-5 combines with J gene TRBJ2-3; 8 positions match TRBD1. This CDR3 contains 16 residues. J lost 0 bases, V lost 2 bases, and 4 bases had no gene match. Germline loops: CDR1 MNHEY, CDR2 SVGAGI.

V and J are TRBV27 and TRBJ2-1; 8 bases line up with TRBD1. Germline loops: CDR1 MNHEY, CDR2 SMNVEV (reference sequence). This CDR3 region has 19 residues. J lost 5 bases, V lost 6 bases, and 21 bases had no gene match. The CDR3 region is CASSHRTPVRQGAHNEQFF. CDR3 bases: TGTGCCAGCAGCCATCGGACGCCGGTGCGCCAGGGGGCGCACAATGAGCAGTTCTTC.

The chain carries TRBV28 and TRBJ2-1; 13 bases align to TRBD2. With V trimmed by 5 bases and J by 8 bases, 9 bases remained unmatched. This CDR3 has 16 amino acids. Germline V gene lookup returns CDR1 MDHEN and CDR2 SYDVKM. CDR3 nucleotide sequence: TGTGCCAGCAGTCGTACCGGGACTAGCGGGGTCGATGAGCAGTTCTTC. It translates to CASSRTGTSGVDEQFF.

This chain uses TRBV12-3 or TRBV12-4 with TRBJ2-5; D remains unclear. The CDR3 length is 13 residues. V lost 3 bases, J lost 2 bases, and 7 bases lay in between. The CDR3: CASSFARQETQYF. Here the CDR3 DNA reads TGTGCCAGCAGTTTCGCCAGACAAGAGACCCAGTACTTC.

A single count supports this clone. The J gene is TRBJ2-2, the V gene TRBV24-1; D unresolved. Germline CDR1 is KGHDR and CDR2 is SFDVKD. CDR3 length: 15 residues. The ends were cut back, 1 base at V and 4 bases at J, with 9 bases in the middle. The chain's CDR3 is CATSDLWGTTGELFF. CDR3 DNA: TGTGCCACCAGTGATTTATGGGGAACCACCGGGGAGCTGTTTTTT.

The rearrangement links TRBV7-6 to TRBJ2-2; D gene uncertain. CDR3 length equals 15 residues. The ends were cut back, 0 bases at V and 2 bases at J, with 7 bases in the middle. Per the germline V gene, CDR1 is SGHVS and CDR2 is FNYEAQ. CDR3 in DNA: TGTGCCAGCAGCTTAGCTCGTTCTAACACCGGGGAGCTGTTTTTT. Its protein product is CASSLARSNTGELFF. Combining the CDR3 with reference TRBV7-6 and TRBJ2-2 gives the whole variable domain GAGVSQSPRYKVTKRGQDVALRCDPISGHVSLYWYRQALGQGPEFLTYFNYEAQQDKSGLPNDRFSAERPEGSISTLTIQRTEQRDSAMYRCASSLARSNTGELFFGEGSRLTVL.